Following are 19 T cell receptor beta chains from one sample sequenced in a study of CD8+CD57+ T cells in acquired aplastic anemia. According to the study, genomic DNA was the template for TCR beta VDJ and CDR3 profiling. TCRdb processed the reads anew with MiXCR; each CDR3 protein has one entry. The sample shows a few hundred thousand distinct CDR3 sequences, roughly 50% of them seen only once. The sequencing sample was made of sorted CD4+, CD8+, or CD8+CD57+ T cells (not recorded which) from PBMCs. These receptors all come from a human donor with severe aplastic anemia or a healthy control (not recorded which).

This clonotype was seen more than once but under ten times. The chain combines TRBV20-1 with TRBJ2-7; D not resolved. Germline V gives CDR1 DFQATT, CDR2 SNEGSKA (reference sequence). The V and J ends lost 6 bases and 3 bases respectively, with 6 bases between them. The CDR3 contains 10 residues. The CDR3 is CSAYNYEQYF. The DNA for the CDR3 is TGCAGTGCCTACAACTACGAGCAGTACTTC.

The chain recombines TRBV2 with TRBJ2-5; D may match TRBD1 or TRBD2 (5 bases each). Germline CDR1 reads SNHLY; CDR2 reads FYNNEI. The CDR3 consists of 14 residues. V gave up 7 bases and J gave up 4 bases, with 16 bases separating them. The CDR3, as DNA: TGTGCCAGCAAGGCGAGGTTGGGGACAGAGACCCAGTACTTC. This gives the protein CASKARLGTETQYF.

The chain employs TRBV7-2 and TRBJ2-7; D may be TRBD1 or TRBD2 (5 bases each). The CDR3 covers 14 residues. Germline V gene data show CDR1 as SGHTA and CDR2 as FQGNSA. V lost 1 base and J 2 bases, leaving 9 bases between the germline ends. The CDR3 sequence is CASSLGGGPYEQYF. DNA for the CDR3: TGTGCCAGCAGCTTAGGTGGGGGACCCTACGAGCAGTACTTC.

The chain carries TRBV12-3 or TRBV12-4 and TRBJ1-3; D not resolved. V was clipped by 5 bases and J by 0 bases, with 8 bases between them. CDR3 length: 14 amino acids. The CDR3 loop is CASSGPASGNTIYF. CDR3 bases: TGTGCCAGCAGTGGCCCGGCCTCTGGAAACACCATATATTTT.

The table lists this clonotype with a few counts. Relative to the germline gene, one junction end is altered; a read error may explain this. J is TRBJ1-3 and V is TRBV10-3, with D maybe TRBD1 (5 bases). The length of the CDR3 is 14 residues. Germline V gene data show CDR1 as ENHRY and CDR2 as SYGVKD. DNA of the CDR3: TGTGCCATCAGGTCCGACGGGGCTGGAAACACTATATATTTT. It is translated as CAIRSDGAGNTIYF.

At least ten counts were recorded for this clonotype. The chain combines TRBV7-9 with TRBJ1-5, with D maybe TRBD1 (5 bases). CDR1 and CDR2 from the germline V gene are SEHNR and FQNEAQ (reference sequence). The CDR3 covers 13 residues. V was trimmed by 5 bases and J by 5 bases, leaving 10 bases between them. The CDR3 reads CASSPDRYQPQHF. CDR3 DNA sequence: TGTGCCAGCAGCCCAGACAGATATCAGCCCCAGCATTTT.

The chain couples TRBV19 to TRBJ1-3; the match to TRBD1 covers 9 bases. Looked up from germline, CDR1 is LNHDA and CDR2 is SQIVND (reference sequence). With V trimmed by 4 bases and J by 7 bases, 8 bases remained unmatched. The CDR3 runs 15 residues. The CDR3 bases are TGTGCCAGTAGTACTACGCGACAGGGGGGTAACACCATATATTTT. This translates into CASSTTRQGGNTIYF.

The rearrangement uses TRBV19 and TRBJ1-2; D is ambiguous. Trimming stripped 3 bases from V and 2 bases from J, with 7 bases between. Germline assignment: CDR1 LNHDA and CDR2 SQIVND (reference sequence). This CDR3 is built from 13 residues. CDR3 residues: CASSIRENYGYTF. CDR3 bases: TGTGCCAGTAGTATCCGGGAAAACTATGGCTACACCTTC.

This clonotype was observed at least ten times. The chain joins TRBV4-3 to TRBJ2-6; D possibly matches TRBD1 or TRBD2 (5 bases each). The ends were cut back, 3 bases at V and 2 bases at J, with 8 bases in the middle. Germline V gene data show CDR1 as LGHNA and CDR2 as YSLEER. CDR3 size: 15 residues. CDR3 sequence (DNA): TGCGCCAGCAGCCAGCAGGGACCTGGGGCCAACGTCCTGACTTTC. It translates to CASSQQGPGANVLTF.

The V gene is TRBV5-6, the J gene TRBJ2-7, with TRBD1 matching 9 bases. There are 13 residues in the CDR3. Trimming cost V 5 bases and J 7 bases; bases outside gene matches: 7. The germline CDR1 and CDR2 sequences are SGHDT and YYEEEE. The CDR3 loop reads CASSSPGQGEQYF. CDR3 DNA sequence: TGTGCCAGCAGTTCCCCGGGACAGGGTGAGCAGTACTTC.

In its sample, this clonotype was seen a few times. The J gene is TRBJ2-3, the V gene TRBV7-3; D remains ambiguous. CDR3 length: 13 residues. The germline V gene encodes CDR1 SGHTA and CDR2 FQGTGA. V lost 2 bases, J lost 2 bases, and 5 bases lay in between. Written as DNA, the CDR3 is TGTGCCAGCAGCTTAGGAGCCACAGATACGCAGTATTTT. This translates into CASSLGATDTQYF.

The chain combines TRBV6-2 or TRBV6-3 with TRBJ2-7; no clear D gene. Trimming left V 4 bases short and J 7 bases short, with 8 bases between. The CDR3 loop spans 11 amino acids. From germline, CDR1 is MNHEY and CDR2 SVGEGT. The CDR3 protein is CASSLLQEQYF. Written as DNA, the CDR3 is TGTGCCAGCAGTTTGCTACAAGAGCAGTACTTC.

The rearrangement joins TRBV7-9 to TRBJ2-7; 8 positions agree with TRBD2. The germline V gene encodes CDR1 SEHNR and CDR2 FQNEAQ (reference sequence). This CDR3 spans 15 amino acids. V trimming: 1 base; J trimming: 4 bases; junction bases outside the gene matches: 6. DNA of the CDR3: TGTGCCAGCAGCTTAGATGTCGGGGGGGATTACGAGCAGTACTTC. It translates to CASSLDVGGDYEQYF.

This sequence joins TRBV11-2 and TRBJ1-2; 8 bases align to TRBD1. Trimming removed 4 bases from V and 7 bases from J; junction bases left unmatched: 14. The CDR3 extends over 16 amino acids. CDR1 is SGHAT, CDR2 FQNNGV, per germline. The CDR3 region is CASSSHDWTGQGGYTF. In nucleotides, the CDR3 is TGTGCCAGCAGCTCACATGATTGGACAGGGCAAGGTGGCTACACCTTC. Using reference TRBV11-2 and TRBJ1-2 for the parts outside the CDR3, the full variable domain is EAGVAQSPRYKIIEKRQSVAFWCNPISGHATLYWYQQILGQGPKLLIQFQNNGVVDDSQLPKDRFSAERLKGVDSTLKIQPAKLEDSAVYLCASSSHDWTGQGGYTFGSGTRLTVV.

The chain couples TRBV30 to TRBJ1-2; D is uncertain. The ends were cut back, 0 bases at V and 8 bases at J, with 31 bases in the middle. Germline V lookup: CDR1 GTSNPN, CDR2 SVGIG (reference sequence). CDR3 length: 19 residues. The CDR3 spells CAWSVPTRGSTGRVGGYTF. As DNA, the CDR3 is TGTGCCTGGAGTGTTCCAACCCGTGGGTCAACGGGGAGGGTAGGAGGCTACACCTTC.

V gene TRBV7-3 combines with J gene TRBJ2-5, with 11 bases aligning to TRBD1. This CDR3 is built from 15 residues. V shed 5 bases and J 4 bases; nucleotides not matched to a gene: 6. The germline CDR1 and CDR2 sequences are SGHTA and FQGTGA. CDR3 DNA: TGTGCCAGCAGCCAGCAGGGACAGGGGGGAGAGACCCAGTACTTC. Its protein is CASSQQGQGGETQYF.

This sequence joins TRBV11-2 and TRBJ1-2; D unclear. The V end was cut by 5 bases, the J end by 3 bases, with 19 bases between. The CDR3 is made up of 16 amino acids. CDR1 SGHAT and CDR2 FQNNGV come from the germline V gene. The CDR3 spells CASSRIAGQADYGYTF. The DNA of the CDR3 is TGTGCCAGCAGCCGAATAGCGGGCCAGGCGGACTATGGCTACACCTTC.

This clonotype was seen ten or more times. The chain links TRBV5-6 to TRBJ1-2, with a tentative D call TRBD1 (5 bases). The CDR3 contains 12 residues. Trimming removed 9 bases from V and 8 bases from J, with 17 bases in between. Germline V CDR1 and CDR2: SGHDT, YYEEEE. CDR3 bases: TGTGCCACCCGGGTTGACGGGGCCGGCTACACCTTC. It specifies CATRVDGAGYTF.

The CDR3 protein is CSVQTESSNQPQHF. DNA of the CDR3: TGCAGCGTTCAGACAGAATCTAGCAATCAGCCCCAGCATTTT. The chain links TRBV29-1 to TRBJ1-5, with D maybe TRBD1 (5 bases). V lost 5 bases and J lost 0, with 11 bases in between. Germline CDR1 and CDR2: SQVTM and ANQGSEA. The CDR3 has 14 residues.